The table lists the clone carrying this TCR beta chain with a few counts. Trimming removed 9 bases at V and 3 bases at J, with 15 bases between. This CDR3 contains 15 residues. Germline CDR1 and CDR2: KGHSH and LQKENI. The data were taken from a study of blood T cell repertoires in COVID-19. Overall study context: PBMCs, B-cell-depleted T cells, or T cells were the source of the cDNA or gDNA that made up the material.

Assay used: immunoSEQ multiplex PCR; TCRdb lists only in-frame clones, some missing. The sample has about 250,000 clones, 88% seen once; the top ten hold about 1.3%. This TCR came from a man older than 75 with acute or convalescent COVID-19. Specimen: peripheral blood. This chain uses TRBV18 with TRBJ1-6, with D tentatively TRBD1 (6 bases). The CDR3 reads CASSDTGNYNSPLHF. CDR3 coding DNA: TGTGCCAGTTCGGACACAGGGAACTATAATTCACCCCTCCACTTT.